Below are 6 T cell receptor beta chains sequenced from a single sample in a study of T cell responses to AZD1222 COVID-19 vaccine. Libraries were prepared by immunoSEQ multiplex PCR; TCRdb keeps only in-frame clonotypes and omits some of them. The data hold about 160,000 clones, with less than 95% observed a single time. Sequences were derived from peripheral blood, sampled on day 0 of AZD1222 vaccination. The receptors derive from an adult in good health.

The chain joins TRBV4-2 to TRBJ2-3; TRBD2 aligns across 8 bases. The V gene's germline CDR1 is LGHNA and CDR2 YNFKEQ. CDR3 length: 17 residues. The trim removed 0 bases at V and 4 bases at J, leaving 9 bases unmatched. The CDR3 DNA reads as TGTGCCAGCAGCCAAGATTCCGGGAGGGGGACCGCAGATACGCAGTATTTT. Its protein is CASSQDSGRGTADTQYF.

V usage is TRBV12-3 or TRBV12-4 and J usage is TRBJ1-5, with no clear D. Trimming removed 5 bases at V and 9 bases at J, with 11 bases between. The CDR3 loop spans 12 amino acids. The CDR3 DNA reads TGTGCCAGCAGTCTTCACATGGGGCCCCAGCATTTT. It encodes CASSLHMGPQHF.

The rearrangement links TRBV2 to TRBJ2-3, with 12 bases lining up with TRBD2. Looked up from germline, CDR1 is SNHLY and CDR2 is FYNNEI. J gave up 1 base and V 3 bases, and 11 bases lay outside the gene matches. The CDR3 is 19 amino acids. The CDR3 protein is CASSDTGLAGWSRTDTQYF. DNA for the CDR3: TGTGCCAGCAGTGACACAGGACTAGCGGGATGGTCGCGCACAGATACGCAGTATTTT.

The chain combines TRBV28 with TRBJ2-2; 9 positions agree with TRBD2. Losses at the gene ends were 2 bases for V and 7 bases for J; bases not matched to a gene: 5. CDR1 and CDR2 (germline): MDHEN, SYDVKM. The CDR3 has 15 residues. The CDR3 nucleotides are TGTGCCAGCAGTTTACTAGCGGGGCTGAACGGGGAGCTGTTTTTT. Encoded protein: CASSLLAGLNGELFF.

V is TRBV7-2 and J is TRBJ2-1; 7 bases align to TRBD2. There are 18 residues in the CDR3. CDR1 and CDR2 from the germline V gene are SGHTA and FQGNSA. With V trimmed by 5 bases and J by 9 bases, 22 bases remained unmatched. The CDR3 sequence is CASSPTSVSGILALEQFF. The CDR3 bases are TGTGCCAGCAGCCCGACGTCAGTAAGCGGGATACTAGCCCTTGAGCAGTTCTTC.

The V call is TRBV27, the J call TRBJ1-2, with unresolved D. Trimming took off 2 bases at V and 4 bases at J, with 11 bases between the two ends. The CDR3 length is 14 residues. CDR1 and CDR2 (germline): MNHEY, SMNVEV (reference sequence). CDR3 loop: CASSLRPFGYGYTF. CDR3 DNA sequence: TGTGCCAGCAGTTTACGGCCTTTTGGCTATGGCTACACCTTC.